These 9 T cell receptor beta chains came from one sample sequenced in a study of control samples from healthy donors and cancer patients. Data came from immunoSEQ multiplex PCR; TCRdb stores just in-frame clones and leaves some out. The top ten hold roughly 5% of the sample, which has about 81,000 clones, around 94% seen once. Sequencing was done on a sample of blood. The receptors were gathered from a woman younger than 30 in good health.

CDR3 DNA sequence: TGTGCCAGCAATAAGTACTATGGGGACAGTTGGCGGACCGGGGAGCTGTTTTTT. As protein: CASNKYYGDSWRTGELFF. The chain combines TRBV7-9 with TRBJ2-2; TRBD1 matches at 7 bases. Germline V CDR1 and CDR2: SEHNR, FQNEAQ (reference sequence). J gave up 5 bases and V 7 bases, and 19 bases lay outside the gene matches. There are 18 residues in the CDR3.

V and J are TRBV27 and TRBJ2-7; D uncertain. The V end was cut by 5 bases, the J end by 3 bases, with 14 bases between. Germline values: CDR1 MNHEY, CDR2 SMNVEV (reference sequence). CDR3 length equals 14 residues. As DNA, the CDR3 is TGTGCCAGCAGTGATACTACCTTACACTACGAGCAGTACTTC. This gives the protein CASSDTTLHYEQYF.

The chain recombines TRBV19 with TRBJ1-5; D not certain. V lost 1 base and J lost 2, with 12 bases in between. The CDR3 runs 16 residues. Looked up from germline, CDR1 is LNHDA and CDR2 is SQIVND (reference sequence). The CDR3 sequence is CASSIAHGVGNQPQHF. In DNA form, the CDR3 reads TGTGCCAGTAGTATAGCACATGGAGTGGGCAATCAGCCCCAGCATTTT. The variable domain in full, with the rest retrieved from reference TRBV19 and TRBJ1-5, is DGGITQSPKYLFRKEGQNVTLSCEQNLNHDAMYWYRQDPGQGLRLIYYSQIVNDFQKGDIAEGYSVSREKKESFPLTVTSAQKNPTAFYLCASSIAHGVGNQPQHFGDGTRLSIL.

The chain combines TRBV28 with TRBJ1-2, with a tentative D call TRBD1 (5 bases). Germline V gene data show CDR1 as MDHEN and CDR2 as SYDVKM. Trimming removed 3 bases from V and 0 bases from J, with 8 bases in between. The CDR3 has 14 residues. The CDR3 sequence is CASSLRGANYGYTF. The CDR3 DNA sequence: TGTGCCAGCAGTTTGAGAGGGGCTAACTATGGCTACACCTTC.

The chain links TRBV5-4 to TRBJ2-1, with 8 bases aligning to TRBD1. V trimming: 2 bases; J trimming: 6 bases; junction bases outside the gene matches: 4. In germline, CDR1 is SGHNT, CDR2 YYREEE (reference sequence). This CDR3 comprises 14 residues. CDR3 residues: CASSLTGTGNEQFF. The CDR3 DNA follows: TGTGCCAGCAGCTTAACCGGGACAGGCAATGAGCAGTTCTTC.

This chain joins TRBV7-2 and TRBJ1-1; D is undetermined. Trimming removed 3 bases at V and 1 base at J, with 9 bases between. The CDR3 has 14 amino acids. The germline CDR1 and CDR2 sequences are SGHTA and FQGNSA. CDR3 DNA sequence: TGTGCCAGCAGCTTGAAGGGCCAGAACACTGAAGCTTTCTTT. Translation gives CASSLKGQNTEAFF. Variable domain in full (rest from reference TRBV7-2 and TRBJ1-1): GAGVSQSPSNKVTEKGKDVELRCDPISGHTALYWYRQSLGQGLEFLIYFQGNSAPDKSGLPSDRFSAERTGGSVSTLTIQRTQQEDSAVYLCASSLKGQNTEAFFGQGTRLTVV.

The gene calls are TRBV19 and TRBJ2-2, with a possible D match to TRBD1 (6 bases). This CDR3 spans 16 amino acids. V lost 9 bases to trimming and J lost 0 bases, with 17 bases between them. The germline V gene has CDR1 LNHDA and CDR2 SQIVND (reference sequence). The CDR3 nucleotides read TGTGCCAGCAATCCATGGGGGCCGGCGAACACCGGGGAGCTGTTTTTT. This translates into CASNPWGPANTGELFF.

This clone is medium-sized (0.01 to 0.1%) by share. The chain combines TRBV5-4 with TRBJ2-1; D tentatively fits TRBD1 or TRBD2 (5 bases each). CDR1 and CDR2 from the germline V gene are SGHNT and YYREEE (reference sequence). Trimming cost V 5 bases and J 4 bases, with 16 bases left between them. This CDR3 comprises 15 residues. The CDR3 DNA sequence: TGTGCCAGCAGGAAGGGGACGGAGGAATACAATGAGCAGTTCTTC. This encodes CASRKGTEEYNEQFF. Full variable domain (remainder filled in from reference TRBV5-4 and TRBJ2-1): ETGVTQSPTHLIKTRGQQVTLRCSSQSGHNTVSWYQQALGQGPQFIFQYYREEENGRGNFPPRFSGLQFPNYSSELNVNALELDDSALYLCASRKGTEEYNEQFFGPGTRLTVL.

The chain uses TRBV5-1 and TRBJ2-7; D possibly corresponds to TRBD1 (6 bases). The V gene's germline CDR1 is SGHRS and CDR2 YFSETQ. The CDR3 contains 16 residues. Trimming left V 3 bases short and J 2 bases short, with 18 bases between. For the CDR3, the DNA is TGCGCCAGCAGCTGGGCTCCGGGACACCCTACCTACGAGCAGTACTTC. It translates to CASSWAPGHPTYEQYF. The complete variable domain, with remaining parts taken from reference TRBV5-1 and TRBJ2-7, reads KAGVTQTPRYLIKTRGQQVTLSCSPISGHRSVSWYQQTPGQGLQFLFEYFSETQRNKGNFPGRFSGRQFSNSRSEMNVSTLELGDSALYLCASSWAPGHPTYEQYFGPGTRLTVT.